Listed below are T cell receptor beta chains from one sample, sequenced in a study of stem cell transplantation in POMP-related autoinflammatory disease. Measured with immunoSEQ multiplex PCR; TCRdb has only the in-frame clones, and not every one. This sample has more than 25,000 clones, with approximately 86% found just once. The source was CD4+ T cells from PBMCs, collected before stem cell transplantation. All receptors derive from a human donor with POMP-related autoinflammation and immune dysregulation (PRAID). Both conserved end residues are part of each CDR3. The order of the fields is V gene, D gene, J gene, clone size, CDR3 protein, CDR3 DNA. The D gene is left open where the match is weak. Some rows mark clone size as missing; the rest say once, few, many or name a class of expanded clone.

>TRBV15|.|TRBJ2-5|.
CATSRGTIPGRETQYF
TGTGCCACCAGCAGAGGAACGATTCCGGGGCGGGAGACCCAGTACTTC
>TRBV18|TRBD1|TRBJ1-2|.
CASSGPITGTAYGYTF
TGTGCCAGCTCCGGTCCCATTACCGGGACAGCCTATGGCTACACCTTC
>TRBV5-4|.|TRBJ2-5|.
CASSLRLGGETQYF
TGTGCCAGCAGCTTGAGGCTGGGGGGAGAGACCCAGTACTTC
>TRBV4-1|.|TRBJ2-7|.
CASSQEGTVSYEQYF
TGCGCCAGCAGCCAAGAAGGGACGGTATCCTACGAGCAGTACTTC
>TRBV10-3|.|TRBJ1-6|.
CAISGVGNSPLHF
TGTGCCATCAGTGGAGTCGGGAATTCACCCCTCCACTTT
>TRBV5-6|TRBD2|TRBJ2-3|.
CASSSGGGTDTQYF
TGTGCCAGCAGCTCGGGAGGAGGCACAGATACGCAGTATTTT
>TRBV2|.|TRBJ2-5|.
CASRLGGPSYF
TGTGCCAGCAGGCTGGGGGGCCCATCGTACTTC
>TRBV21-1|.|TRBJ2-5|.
CASSKGTLPQETQYF
TGTGCCAGCAGCAAAGGGACCCTTCCCCAAGAGACCCAGTACTTC
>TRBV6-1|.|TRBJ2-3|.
CASSRASGGTDTQYF
TGTGCCAGCAGTAGGGCCAGCGGTGGCACAGATACGCAGTATTTT
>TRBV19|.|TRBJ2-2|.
CASSLSGELFF
TGTGCCAGTAGTTTATCGGGGGAGCTGTTTTTT
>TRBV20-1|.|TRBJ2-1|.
CSVNEQFF
TGCAGTGTAAATGAGCAGTTCTTC
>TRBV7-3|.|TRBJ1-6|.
CASSLSGGDSPLHF
TGTGCCAGCAGCCTTAGTGGAGGGGATTCACCCCTCCACTTT
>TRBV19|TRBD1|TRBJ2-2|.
CASSTSGTGRSNTGELFF
TGTGCCAGTAGTACCTCCGGGACAGGGAGGTCGAACACCGGGGAGCTGTTTTTT
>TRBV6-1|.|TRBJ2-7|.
CASSEYRGSSYEQYF
TGTGCCAGCAGTGAATATAGGGGTTCAAGTTACGAGCAGTACTTC
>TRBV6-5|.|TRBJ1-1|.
CASSYGNRPTEAFF
TGTGCCAGCAGTTACGGGAATAGGCCCACTGAAGCTTTCTTT
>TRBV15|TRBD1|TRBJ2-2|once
CATSPLQGGTNTGELFF
TGTGCCACCAGCCCTTTACAAGGGGGCACGAACACCGGGGAGCTGTTTTTT
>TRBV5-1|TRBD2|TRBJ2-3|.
CASSLEASGGGTDTQYF
TGCGCCAGCAGCTTGGAGGCTAGCGGGGGAGGGACAGATACGCAGTATTTT
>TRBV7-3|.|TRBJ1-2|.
CASSPTAVGGYTF
TGTGCCAGCAGCCCGACCGCAGTGGGTGGCTACACCTTC
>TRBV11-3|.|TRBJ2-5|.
CASSPGLQETQYF
TGTGCCAGCAGCCCAGGACTACAAGAGACCCAGTACTTC
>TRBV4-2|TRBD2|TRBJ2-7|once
CASSQDREGFYEQYF
TGTGCCAGCAGCCAAGACCGGGAGGGGTTCTACGAGCAGTACTTC
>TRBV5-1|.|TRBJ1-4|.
CASRLKLGGYEKLFF
TGCGCCAGCAGGCTCAAGTTGGGGGGCTATGAAAAACTGTTTTTT
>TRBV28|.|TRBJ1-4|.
CASSFDRGNEKLFF
TGTGCCAGCAGCTTCGACAGAGGGAATGAAAAACTGTTTTTT
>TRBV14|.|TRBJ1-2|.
CASSQVGRGYGYTF
TGTGCCAGCAGCCAAGTAGGCAGGGGTTATGGCTACACCTTC
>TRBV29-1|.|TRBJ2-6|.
CSVETDANSGANVLTF
TGCAGCGTTGAAACAGACGCGAACTCTGGGGCCAACGTCCTGACTTTC
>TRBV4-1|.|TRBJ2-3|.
CASSQFTGLRADTQYF
TGCGCCAGCAGCCAGTTTACGGGACTGCGGGCAGATACGCAGTATTTT
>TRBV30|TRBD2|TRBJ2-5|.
CAWLGLAGGGRRGETQYF
TGTGCCTGGTTGGGACTAGCGGGAGGCGGTCGAAGAGGGGAGACCCAGTACTTC
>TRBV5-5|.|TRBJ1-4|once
CASSPPWGNEKLFF
TGTGCCAGCAGCCCCCCATGGGGGAACGAAAAACTGTTTTTT
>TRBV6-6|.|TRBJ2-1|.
CASSYEGRLAYNEQFF
TGTGCCAGCAGTTACGAGGGAAGACTAGCCTACAATGAGCAGTTCTTC
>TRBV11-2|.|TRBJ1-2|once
CASSLGDKYGYTF
TGTGCCAGCAGCTTAGGGGACAAGTATGGCTACACCTTC
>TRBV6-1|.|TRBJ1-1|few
CASSGGREAGAEAFF
TGTGCCAGCAGTGGGGGGCGGGAAGCAGGGGCTGAAGCTTTCTTT
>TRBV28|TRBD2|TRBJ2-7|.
CAIEGAGGRPYEQYF
TGTGCCATCGAGGGAGCGGGAGGGCGACCCTACGAGCAGTACTTC
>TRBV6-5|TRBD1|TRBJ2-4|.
CASSYSRQGVHIQYF
TGTGCCAGCAGTTACTCGAGGCAGGGGGTACACATTCAGTACTTC
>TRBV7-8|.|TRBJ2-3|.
CASSLEGTRGTQYF
TGTGCCAGCAGCTTAGAGGGGACCCGGGGGACGCAGTATTTT
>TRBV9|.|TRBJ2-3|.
CASSPLSLAPDTQYF
TGTGCCAGCAGCCCCCTTTCACTAGCACCAGATACGCAGTATTTT
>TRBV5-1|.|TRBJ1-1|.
CASSTRGRLDMNTEAFF
TGCGCCAGCAGCACCAGGGGTCGCCTCGACATGAACACTGAAGCTTTCTTT
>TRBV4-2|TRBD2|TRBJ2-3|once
CASSHPSSGEHTDTQYF
TGTGCCAGCAGCCATCCGTCTAGCGGGGAACACACAGATACGCAGTATTTT
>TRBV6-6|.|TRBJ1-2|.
CASSLLGISYGYTF
TGTGCCAGCAGTTTACTCGGGATATCCTATGGCTACACCTTC
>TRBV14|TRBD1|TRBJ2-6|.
CASSHRTGNSGANVLTF
TGTGCCAGCAGCCATCGGACAGGCAACTCTGGGGCCAACGTCCTGACTTTC
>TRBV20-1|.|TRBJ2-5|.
CSASGETQYF
TGCAGTGCTAGCGGGGAGACCCAGTACTTC
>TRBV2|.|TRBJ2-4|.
CASSEADRDIQYF
TGTGCCAGCAGTGAGGCAGATAGGGACATTCAGTACTTC
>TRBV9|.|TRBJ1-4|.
CASSVDLGTATNEKLFF
TGTGCCAGCAGCGTAGATTTAGGGACCGCAACTAATGAAAAACTGTTTTTT
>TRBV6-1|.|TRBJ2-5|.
CASSFGAVEAQYF
TGTGCCAGCAGTTTCGGGGCGGTTGAGGCCCAGTACTTC
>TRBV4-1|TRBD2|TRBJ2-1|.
CASSQVVLLADDNEQFF
TGCGCCAGCAGCCAAGTCGTGCTACTAGCGGATGACAATGAGCAGTTCTTC
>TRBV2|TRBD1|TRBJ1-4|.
CASRRQGRTNEKLFF
TGTGCCAGCAGGCGACAGGGCCGAACTAATGAAAAACTGTTTTTT